This T cell receptor (beta chain) was found in a study of OX40 agonist ivuxolimab in advanced cancers. Study outcomes and limitations: Antigen specificity of clonally expanded peripheral T cells was not established.

This CDR3 has 12 amino acids. Germline V lookup: CDR1 SQVTM, CDR2 ANQGSEA. V was pared by 5 bases and J by 3 bases, with 2 bases of the junction left unmatched. The sample holds a few counts of this clone. Its specificity is unknown. Sequencing used immunoSEQ multiplex PCR; TCRdb keeps in-frame clones, though not all of them. The sample lists fewer than 60,000 clones; 80% to 90% were seen once. The V gene is TRBV29-1, the J gene TRBJ1-1; 8 bases align to TRBD1. The sample was CD4+ or CD8+ T cells sorted from blood, taken in a trial of the OX40 agonist ivuxolimab. This clonotype was sampled from an adult with an advanced solid tumor such as melanoma, head and neck, liver or kidney cancer. The CDR3 nucleotides read TGCAGCGTTTCACAGGGGGACACTGAAGCTTTCTTT. Its translation is CSVSQGDTEAFF.